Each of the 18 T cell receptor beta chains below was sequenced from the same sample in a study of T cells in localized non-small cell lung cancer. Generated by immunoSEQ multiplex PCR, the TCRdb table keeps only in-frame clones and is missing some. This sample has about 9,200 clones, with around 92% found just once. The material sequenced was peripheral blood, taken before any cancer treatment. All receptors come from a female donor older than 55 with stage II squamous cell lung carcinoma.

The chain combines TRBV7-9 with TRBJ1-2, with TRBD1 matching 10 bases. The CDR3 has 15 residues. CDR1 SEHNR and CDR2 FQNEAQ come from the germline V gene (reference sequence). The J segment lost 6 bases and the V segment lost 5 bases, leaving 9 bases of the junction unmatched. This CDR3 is CASSRYAGTGDGYTF. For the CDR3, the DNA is TGTGCCAGCAGCCGATACGCGGGGACAGGGGATGGCTACACCTTC.

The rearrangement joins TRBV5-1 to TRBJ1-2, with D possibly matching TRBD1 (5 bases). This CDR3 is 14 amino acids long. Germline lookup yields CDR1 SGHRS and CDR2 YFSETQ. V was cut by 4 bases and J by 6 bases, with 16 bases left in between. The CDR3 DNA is TGCGCCAGCAGCGTGCTCCAGGGTGGTGATGGCTACACCTTC. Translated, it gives CASSVLQGGDGYTF.

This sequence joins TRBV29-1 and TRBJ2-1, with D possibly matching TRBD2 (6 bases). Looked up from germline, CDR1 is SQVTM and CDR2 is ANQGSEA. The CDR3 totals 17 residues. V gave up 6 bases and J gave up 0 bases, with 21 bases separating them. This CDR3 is CSVRGLAETGSYNEQFF. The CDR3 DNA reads TGCAGCGTCCGGGGCTTAGCGGAAACGGGCTCCTACAATGAGCAGTTCTTC.

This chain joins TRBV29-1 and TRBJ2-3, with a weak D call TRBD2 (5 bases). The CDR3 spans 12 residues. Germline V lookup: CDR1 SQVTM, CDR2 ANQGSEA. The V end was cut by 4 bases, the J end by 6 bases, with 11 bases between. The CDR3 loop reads CSVVRTLDTQYF. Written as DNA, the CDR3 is TGCAGCGTTGTTAGGACTTTGGATACGCAGTATTTT.

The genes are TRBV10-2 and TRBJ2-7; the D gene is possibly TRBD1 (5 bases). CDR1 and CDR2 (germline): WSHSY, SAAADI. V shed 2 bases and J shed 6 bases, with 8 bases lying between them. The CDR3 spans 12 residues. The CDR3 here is CASSEGQGEQYF. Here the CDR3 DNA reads TGCGCCAGCAGTGAGGGCCAGGGCGAGCAGTACTTC.

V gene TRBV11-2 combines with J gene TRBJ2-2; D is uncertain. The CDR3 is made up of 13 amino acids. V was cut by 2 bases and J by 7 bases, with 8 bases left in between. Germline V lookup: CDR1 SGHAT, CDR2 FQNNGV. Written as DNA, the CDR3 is TGTGCCAGCAGCTTAAGGGAATTCGGGGAGCTGTTTTTT. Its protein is CASSLREFGELFF.

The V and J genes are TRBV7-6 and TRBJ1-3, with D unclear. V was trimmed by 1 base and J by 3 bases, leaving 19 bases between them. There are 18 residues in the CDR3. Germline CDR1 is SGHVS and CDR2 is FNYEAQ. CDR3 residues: CASSLVSLPTQFGNTIYF. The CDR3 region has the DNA TGTGCCAGCAGCTTAGTCTCACTTCCGACGCAGTTTGGAAACACCATATATTTT.

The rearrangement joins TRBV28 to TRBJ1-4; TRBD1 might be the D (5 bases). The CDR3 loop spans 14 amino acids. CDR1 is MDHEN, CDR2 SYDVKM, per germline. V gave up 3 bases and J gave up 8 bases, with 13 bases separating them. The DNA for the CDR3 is TGTGCCAGCAGTTTGGGGCAGGCGCAGGAAAAACTGTTTTTT. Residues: CASSLGQAQEKLFF.

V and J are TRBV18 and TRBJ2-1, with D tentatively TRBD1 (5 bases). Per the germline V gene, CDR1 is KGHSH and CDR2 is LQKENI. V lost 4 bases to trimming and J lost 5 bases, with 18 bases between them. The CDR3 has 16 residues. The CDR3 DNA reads TGTGCCAGCTCACGGACAAGCACCCAATATAACAATGAGCAGTTCTTC. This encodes CASSRTSTQYNNEQFF.

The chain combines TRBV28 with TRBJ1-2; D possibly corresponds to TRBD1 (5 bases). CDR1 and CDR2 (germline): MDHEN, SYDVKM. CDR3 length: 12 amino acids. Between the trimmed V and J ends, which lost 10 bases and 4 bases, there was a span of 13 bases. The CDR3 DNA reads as TGTGCCACCGGGTGGGGGGGCTATGGCTACACCTTC. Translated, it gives CATGWGGYGYTF.

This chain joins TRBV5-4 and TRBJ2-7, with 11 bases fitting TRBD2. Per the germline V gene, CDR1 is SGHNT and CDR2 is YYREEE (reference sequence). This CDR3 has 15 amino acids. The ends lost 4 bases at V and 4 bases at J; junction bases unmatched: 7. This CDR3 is CASSPVAGGSYEQYF. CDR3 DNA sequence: TGTGCCAGCAGCCCCGTAGCGGGAGGGTCTTACGAGCAGTACTTC.

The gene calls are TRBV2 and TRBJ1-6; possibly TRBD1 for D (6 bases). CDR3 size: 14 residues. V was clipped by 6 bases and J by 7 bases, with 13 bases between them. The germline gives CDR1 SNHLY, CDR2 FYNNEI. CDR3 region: CASSVRGRNSPLHF. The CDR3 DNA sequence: TGTGCCAGCAGCGTCAGGGGAAGGAATTCACCCCTCCACTTT.

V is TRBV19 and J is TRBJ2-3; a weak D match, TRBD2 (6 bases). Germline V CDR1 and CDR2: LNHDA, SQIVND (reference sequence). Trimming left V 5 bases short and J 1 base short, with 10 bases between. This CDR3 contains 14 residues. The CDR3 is CASSSWGGTDTQYF. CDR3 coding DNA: TGTGCCAGTAGTTCTTGGGGGGGCACAGATACGCAGTATTTT.

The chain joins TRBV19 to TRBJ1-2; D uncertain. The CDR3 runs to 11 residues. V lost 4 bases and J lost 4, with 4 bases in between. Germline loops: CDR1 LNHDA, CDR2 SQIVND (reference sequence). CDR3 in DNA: TGTGCCAGTAGTACGGTCTATGGCTACACCTTC. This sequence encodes CASSTVYGYTF.

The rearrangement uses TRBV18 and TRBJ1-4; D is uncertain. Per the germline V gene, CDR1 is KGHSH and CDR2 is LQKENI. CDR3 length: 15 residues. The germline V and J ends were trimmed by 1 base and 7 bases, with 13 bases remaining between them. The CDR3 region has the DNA TGTGCCAGCTCACCACTCTTCGAGAGTGGTGAAAAACTGTTTTTT. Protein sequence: CASSPLFESGEKLFF.

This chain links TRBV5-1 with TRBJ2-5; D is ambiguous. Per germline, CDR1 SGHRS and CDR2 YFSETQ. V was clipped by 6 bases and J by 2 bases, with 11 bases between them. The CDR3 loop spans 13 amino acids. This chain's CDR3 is CASKSPNQETQYF. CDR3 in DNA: TGCGCCAGCAAGTCCCCCAATCAAGAGACCCAGTACTTC.

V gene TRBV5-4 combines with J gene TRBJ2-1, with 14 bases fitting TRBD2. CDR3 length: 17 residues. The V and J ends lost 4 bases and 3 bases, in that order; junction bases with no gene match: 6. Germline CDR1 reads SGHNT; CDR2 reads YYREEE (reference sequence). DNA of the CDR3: TGTGCCAGCAGCACCGGACTAGCGGGGGGTCTCTACAATGAGCAGTTCTTC. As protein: CASSTGLAGGLYNEQFF.

The CDR3 region is CASSYQSMNTEAFF. The CDR3 nucleotides read TGTGCCAGCAGTTACCAGTCAATGAACACTGAAGCTTTCTTT. The rearrangement links TRBV6-5 to TRBJ1-1; D unclear. Trimming pared 2 bases from V and 0 bases from J, leaving 7 bases between. This CDR3 region has 14 residues. CDR1 MNHEY and CDR2 SVGAGI come from the germline V gene.